The sequence of this TCR beta chain was determined in a study of T cell changes during pregnancy in multiple sclerosis. The CDR3 runs to 17 residues. V was clipped by 2 bases and J by 4 bases, with 19 bases between them. From germline, CDR1 is SGHTA and CDR2 FQGTGA. Clones were read by immunoSEQ multiplex PCR, and TCRdb kept only the in-frame ones, dropping some. The repertoire holds tens of thousands of clones, almost 95% seen once, with less than 0.85% in the top ten. The chain combines TRBV7-3 with TRBJ2-3; possible D gene TRBD2, 7 bases. This clonotype was sampled from a female donor with multiple sclerosis, enrolled in a pregnancy study. The source material was CD4+ T cells from peripheral blood mononuclear cells, sampled in the third trimester of pregnancy. The CDR3 sequence: CASSLGKGGGPSDTQYF. CDR3 nucleotide sequence: TGTGCCAGCAGCTTAGGGAAAGGGGGAGGGCCCTCAGATACGCAGTATTTT.